Reported below is one TCR beta chain. What it binds is unknown. These data come from a study of graft-versus-host responses after intestinal transplantation. Across the whole study: Grafts were multivisceral, liver-intestinal, or isolated intestinal. Overall study findings and caveats: Allograft clonal ratios (graft-versus-host to host-versus-graft) were high in patients who had graft-donor T cell macrochimerism. GvH clone levels peaked in circulation, and this peak was associated with early post-transplant HvG declines. The authors found GvH clones in recipient marrow, some appearing first in ileum or blood.

Here immunoSEQ multiplex PCR was the method, and the copy in TCRdb shows in-frame clones only, minus some. The table includes over 65,000 clones, around 93% detected once. CDR3 length: 15 residues. CDR1 MNHNY and CDR2 SVGAGI come from the germline V gene (reference sequence). The V gene lost 3 bases and the J gene lost 6 bases, with 17 bases spanning the gap. Sequences were derived from unstimulated CD8+ T cells sorted from spleen or lymph node cells, sampled before transplant. This clonotype originated in a human donor who was the organ donor for an intestinal transplant. V is TRBV6-6 and J is TRBJ1-1; D perhaps matches TRBD1 (5 bases). CDR3 DNA: TGTGCCAGCAGTTATTTACAGGCCCTCGAACCTGAAGCTTTCTTT. Amino acid sequence: CASSYLQALEPEAFF.